These 30 T cell receptor beta chains were all obtained from the same sample, sequenced in a study of PD-1 blockade in classical Hodgkin lymphoma. Following autologous stem cell transplantation, relapse occurred in every patient, and exposure to brentuximab vedotin varied. Profiled with immunoSEQ multiplex PCR; TCRdb holds only in-frame clones, not every one. The sample has 4,000 or so clones; approximately 74% are singletons. Sequencing was performed on peripheral blood mononuclear cells (PBMCs), taken at baseline. These receptors originate from a human donor with classical Hodgkin lymphoma.

CDR3 residues: CASSPEGQGGFEQYF. In DNA, the CDR3 is TGTGCCAGCAGCCCCGAGGGACAGGGTGGCTTCGAGCAGTACTTC. V and J are TRBV7-6 and TRBJ2-7, with 9 nucleotides matching TRBD1. V was clipped by 5 bases and J by 6 bases; unmatched bases: 11. Germline-derived CDR1 and CDR2 are SGHVS and FNYEAQ. This CDR3 spans 15 amino acids.

A few counts support this clone. The junction shows a germline mismatch at one end, possibly a read error. The CDR3 here is CASSYSTTAGYEQYF. CDR3 coding DNA: TGTGCCAGCAGTTACTCGACGACAGCCGGTTACGAGCAGTACTTC. The V and J genes are TRBV6-4 and TRBJ2-7, with a weak D call TRBD1 (5 bases). Germline loops: CDR1 MRHNA, CDR2 SNTAGT. The CDR3 is 15 residues long.

The J gene is TRBJ1-2, the V gene TRBV13; TRBD1 matches 7 bases. From germline, CDR1 is PRHDT and CDR2 FYEKMQ (reference sequence). The junction had 8 bases not matched to a gene; V was cut back by 3 bases and J by 4 bases. CDR3 length equals 15 residues. CDR3 bases: TGTGCCAGCAGCTTGGGGGAAGGGGGCGCCTATGGCTACACCTTC. Protein: CASSLGEGGAYGYTF.

The V and J genes are TRBV5-1 and TRBJ2-2; 11 bases are shared with TRBD2. The length of the CDR3 is 17 residues. The germline gives CDR1 SGHRS, CDR2 YFSETQ. The trim removed 3 bases at V and 3 bases at J, leaving 7 bases unmatched. The CDR3 reads CASSWPTSGVDTGELFF. The CDR3 DNA sequence: TGCGCCAGCAGCTGGCCGACTAGCGGGGTGGACACCGGGGAGCTGTTTTTT.

This chain connects TRBV28 to TRBJ2-5; D gene unclear. TRBJ2-7 matches the DNA end more closely, so the J call is doubtful. The CDR3 extends over 11 amino acids. Germline loops: CDR1 MDHEN, CDR2 SYDVKM. CDR3 residues: CASSSLYEQYF. The CDR3, as DNA: TGTGCCAGCAGTTCACTATACGAGCAGTACTTC.

The rearrangement links TRBV5-4 to TRBJ1-2; D gene unclear. Germline-derived CDR1 and CDR2 are SGHNT and YYREEE (reference sequence). Trimming left V 0 bases short and J 3 bases short, with 12 bases between. The CDR3 spans 15 residues. The chain's CDR3 is CASSLDQHPDYGYTF. CDR3 DNA: TGTGCCAGCAGCTTGGATCAACACCCCGACTATGGCTACACCTTC.

This sequence joins TRBV6-1 and TRBJ2-7; perhaps TRBD2 as D (6 bases). Germline V gene lookup returns CDR1 MNHNS and CDR2 SASEGT. CDR3 length: 13 residues. V was cut by 5 bases and J by 6 bases, with 14 bases left in between. The CDR3 nucleotides are TGTGCCAGCAGTCTAATGGAGGGAGTCGAGCAGTACTTC. Protein sequence: CASSLMEGVEQYF.

The rearrangement uses TRBV6-5 and TRBJ2-3, with 11 bases that match TRBD2. CDR3 length: 15 amino acids. Germline CDR1 and CDR2: MNHEY and SVGAGI. Trimming at V came to 3 bases and at J to 5 bases, leaving 4 bases not matched to a gene. The CDR3 here is CASSYSGRGLDTQYF. DNA for the CDR3: TGTGCCAGCAGTTATAGCGGGAGGGGCTTAGATACGCAGTATTTT.

This clone was observed once. At one end the junction does not follow the germline gene, possibly because of a read error. The V gene is TRBV7-7, the J gene TRBJ2-5; unclear D gene. The CDR3 length is 12 residues. Germline V gene data show CDR1 as SSHAT and CDR2 as FNYEAQ (reference sequence). The CDR3 here is CASSPVGETQYF. In DNA form, the CDR3 reads TGTGCTAGCAGCCCAGTAGGGGAGACCCAGTACTTC.

This clone is labeled medium-sized (0.01 to 0.1%). Other DNA sequences in this specimen translate into the identical CDR3. The genes are TRBV7-6 and TRBJ2-7; 8 bases match TRBD1. J gave up 2 bases and V 3 bases, and 6 bases lay outside the gene matches. This CDR3 is built from 15 residues. Per germline, CDR1 SGHVS and CDR2 FNYEAQ. The CDR3 region is CASSFGTGGTYEQYF. As DNA, the CDR3 is TGTGCCAGCAGCTTCGGGACAGGCGGTACCTACGAGCAGTACTTC.

The chain carries TRBV19 and TRBJ2-7; 9 bases align to TRBD2. Germline V lookup: CDR1 LNHDA, CDR2 SQIVND (reference sequence). The CDR3 runs 16 residues. J lost 2 bases, V lost 3 bases, and 8 bases had no gene match. The CDR3 here is CASSIPWTSAAYEQYF. Here the CDR3 DNA reads TGTGCCAGTAGTATTCCCTGGACTAGCGCCGCCTACGAGCAGTACTTC.

This sequence joins TRBV2 and TRBJ1-4, with a tentative D call TRBD1 (6 bases). V lost 2 bases, J lost 5 bases, and 9 bases lay in between. There are 14 residues in the CDR3. Germline V CDR1 and CDR2: SNHLY, FYNNEI. The CDR3 DNA sequence: TGTGCCAGCAGTGAACGGCAGGGGAATGAAAAACTGTTTTTT. Translating gives CASSERQGNEKLFF.

The chain links TRBV4-2 to TRBJ2-3; 8 nucleotides agree with TRBD1. Germline V CDR1 and CDR2: LGHNA, YNFKEQ. With 6 bases clipped from V and 4 bases from J, the junction kept 18 bases outside the gene matches. The CDR3 extends over 18 amino acids. The CDR3 protein is CASSLLGVQRQGSDTQYF. For the CDR3, the DNA is TGTGCCAGCAGTCTCTTAGGGGTCCAGAGACAGGGGTCAGATACGCAGTATTTT.

This clone has just one count. V usage is TRBV9 and J usage is TRBJ2-3; 7 bases agree with TRBD1. The germline CDR1 and CDR2 sequences are SGDLS and YYNGEE. J lost 4 bases, V lost 4 bases, and 9 bases had no gene match. The length of the CDR3 is 15 residues. The CDR3 bases are TGTGCCAGCAGCACAAGGGACAGCGAAGCAGATACGCAGTATTTT. Translation: CASSTRDSEADTQYF.

The chain is built from TRBV10-3 and TRBJ1-5; 7 bases are shared with TRBD1. Trimming cost V 7 bases and J 9 bases; bases outside gene matches: 9. The CDR3 is 13 amino acids. In germline, CDR1 is ENHRY, CDR2 SYGVKD. Written as DNA, the CDR3 is TGTGCCATCACCAACACAGGGGAAGGGCCCCAGCATTTT. Protein product: CAITNTGEGPQHF.

The V and J genes are TRBV27 and TRBJ2-7; no reliable D call. The germline gives CDR1 MNHEY, CDR2 SMNVEV (reference sequence). Trimming stripped 1 base from V and 3 bases from J, with 4 bases between. The CDR3 is 12 residues long. The chain's CDR3 is CASSLYGYEQYF. As DNA, the CDR3 is TGTGCCAGCAGTTTATATGGCTACGAGCAGTACTTC.

This clone is deemed large. The rearrangement joins TRBV27 to TRBJ2-5, with no clear D. V lost 3 bases and J 5 bases, leaving 13 bases between the germline ends. Germline CDR1 is MNHEY and CDR2 is SMNVEV (reference sequence). The CDR3 length is 14 residues. Written as DNA, the CDR3 is TGTGCCAGCAGTTTTGGTCTAGTGGGGGAGACCCAGTACTTC. Protein: CASSFGLVGETQYF.

The chain links TRBV11-3 to TRBJ2-3; tentative D call: TRBD2 (5 bases). V was pared by 1 base and J by 14 bases, with 16 bases between. The CDR3 has 13 amino acids. Germline V gene lookup returns CDR1 SGHNT and CDR2 YENEEA. CDR3 in amino acids: CASSLVVGGSGYF. The CDR3 DNA reads as TGTGCCAGCAGCTTAGTCGTGGGTGGGAGCGGGTATTTT.

The gene calls are TRBV19 and TRBJ2-4; D might be TRBD1 (8 bases). V shed 9 bases and J shed 8 bases, with 20 bases lying between them. Germline V gene lookup returns CDR1 LNHDA and CDR2 SQIVND (reference sequence). The CDR3 runs to 14 residues. In nucleotides, the CDR3 is TGTGCCAGCTCGGACAGGGCGGGGGCTGACATTCAGTACTTC. This sequence encodes CASSDRAGADIQYF.

The rearrangement joins TRBV7-9 to TRBJ2-1; TRBD2 matches 15 bases. Germline values: CDR1 SEHNR, CDR2 FQNEAQ (reference sequence). CDR3 size: 16 residues. V lost 6 bases, J lost 4 bases, and 4 bases stayed unmatched. The CDR3 nucleotides are TGTGCCAGCAGGAGGACTAGCGGGAGGGATTACAATGAGCAGTTCTTC. Translation gives CASRRTSGRDYNEQFF.

The rearrangement links TRBV29-1 to TRBJ2-7; 9 bases are shared with TRBD1. Germline V lookup: CDR1 SQVTM, CDR2 ANQGSEA. The ends lost 7 bases at V and 2 bases at J; junction bases unmatched: 12. The CDR3 is 15 amino acids. The CDR3 DNA is TGCAGCGCCCGGACCGGGACAGGGAAAACCTACGAGCAGTACTTC. Translated: CSARTGTGKTYEQYF.

The V gene is TRBV5-4, the J gene TRBJ2-7, with a weak D call TRBD1 (7 bases). The germline V gene has CDR1 SGHNT and CDR2 YYREEE (reference sequence). Trimming removed 6 bases at V and 0 bases at J, with 19 bases between. The CDR3 length is 16 residues. CDR3 DNA: TGTGCCAGCACCAAGCGGAGGGCAGGGGGCTCCTACGAGCAGTACTTC. Amino acids: CASTKRRAGGSYEQYF.

The V gene is TRBV7-9, the J gene TRBJ2-5; D is ambiguous. Trimming left V 5 bases short and J 7 bases short, with 8 bases between. This CDR3 spans 11 amino acids. The germline V gene encodes CDR1 SEHNR and CDR2 FQNEAQ (reference sequence). The CDR3 DNA is TGTGCCAGCAGCCGTAGCCTGACCCAGTACTTC. Translating it yields CASSRSLTQYF.

This clone was observed a handful of times. This chain links TRBV6-5 with TRBJ2-7; perhaps TRBD1 as D (6 bases). V was shortened by 8 bases and J by 0 bases, with 11 bases between the two germline ends. Germline V lookup: CDR1 MNHEY, CDR2 SVGAGI. The CDR3 length is 13 residues. CDR3 protein: CASLDSYSYEQYF. The CDR3 nucleotides read TGTGCCAGCTTGGACAGTTACTCCTACGAGCAGTACTTC.

The chain links TRBV10-3 to TRBJ2-3; possible D gene TRBD2, 6 bases. CDR3 length equals 13 residues. CDR1 ENHRY and CDR2 SYGVKD come from the germline V gene. Trimming removed 7 bases from V and 1 base from J, with 9 bases in between. The CDR3 DNA is TGTGCCATCAATGGCGGGGGCACAGATACGCAGTATTTT. Its translation: CAINGGGTDTQYF.

The chain combines TRBV9 with TRBJ1-1; 7 positions agree with TRBD1. V lost 3 bases and J lost 0; bases outside the gene matches: 11. The CDR3 runs 17 residues. Germline loops: CDR1 SGDLS, CDR2 YYNGEE. This CDR3 reads CASSARTGFGMNTEAFF. CDR3 sequence (DNA): TGTGCCAGCAGCGCCCGGACAGGTTTTGGCATGAACACTGAAGCTTTCTTT. The full variable domain, in which reference TRBV9 and TRBJ1-1 provide the parts outside the CDR3, is DSGVTQTPKHLITATGQRVTLRCSPRSGDLSVYWYQQSLDQGLQFLIQYYNGEERAKGNILERFSAQQFPDLHSELNLSSLELGDSALYFCASSARTGFGMNTEAFFGQGTRLTVV.

The rearrangement uses TRBV18 and TRBJ1-4; D ambiguous. Germline CDR1 is KGHSH and CDR2 is LQKENI. The CDR3 totals 15 residues. Trimming left V 1 base short and J 0 bases short, with 6 bases between. CDR3 sequence reads: CASSPQAATNEKLFF. The CDR3 nucleotides read TGTGCCAGCTCACCACAAGCAGCAACTAATGAAAAACTGTTTTTT.

V is TRBV29-1 and J is TRBJ1-2, with D perhaps TRBD1 (6 bases). This CDR3 is 14 amino acids long. The germline V gene has CDR1 SQVTM and CDR2 ANQGSEA. V was shortened by 0 bases and J by 5 bases, with 13 bases between the two germline ends. This chain's CDR3 is CSVEEDEGVYGYTF. The CDR3 DNA is TGCAGCGTTGAAGAAGACGAGGGGGTATATGGCTACACCTTC.

The chain employs TRBV18 and TRBJ2-3, with 7 bases fitting TRBD2. There are 14 residues in the CDR3. After removal of 5 bases from V and 3 bases from J, the junction contained 5 bases not matched to a gene. In germline, CDR1 is KGHSH, CDR2 LQKENI. CDR3 DNA: TGTGCCAGCTCATGGACGGGGGGTACAGATACGCAGTATTTT. Translating it yields CASSWTGGTDTQYF.

The rearrangement links TRBV25-1 to TRBJ1-6; maybe TRBD1 (6 bases). Trimming removed 4 bases at V and 14 bases at J, with 9 bases between. CDR1 is MGHDK, CDR2 SYGVNS, per germline. The CDR3 has 11 residues. The chain's CDR3 is CASSVGTTLHF. The CDR3 DNA sequence: TGTGCCAGCAGTGTAGGGACAACCCTCCACTTT.